This TCR beta chain was identified during a study of cytotoxic CD8 clonotypes in ibrutinib-treated CLL. Study background: Specimens for response were gathered following a median 12 months of therapy, spanning 6 to 36. Among the samples, the mean was roughly 280,000 productive templates and about 90,000 productive rearrangements.

Profiling relied on immunoSEQ multiplex PCR, and the TCRdb table lists in-frame clones only, not all of them. Of just over 200,000 clones in the sample, 60% to 80% were seen once. The CDR3 runs 13 residues. Trimming took off 6 bases at V and 1 base at J, with 6 bases between the two ends. Looked up from germline, CDR1 is SGHNT and CDR2 is YENEEA. The V call is TRBV11-3, the J call TRBJ2-2, with TRBD1 as a possible D gene (6 bases). The sequenced sample was PBMCs, obtained after 12 months of ibrutinib treatment. The receptor was derived from a human donor with chronic lymphocytic leukemia. The CDR3 DNA reads as TGTGCCAGCAGGGACAGGAACACCGGGGAGCTGTTTTTT. Translated, it gives CASRDRNTGELFF.